The 20 T cell receptor beta chains presented below share a single source sample, sequenced in a study of OX40 agonist ivuxolimab in advanced cancers. The assay was immunoSEQ multiplex PCR, and TCRdb's table has in-frame clones only and misses some. The sample lists about 89,000 clones, about nine tenths occurring once. The specimen was CD4+ or CD8+ T cells sorted from blood, collected in a trial of the OX40 agonist ivuxolimab. These receptors were taken from an adult with an advanced solid tumor such as melanoma, head and neck, liver or kidney cancer.

J is TRBJ1-1 and V is TRBV6-1, with TRBD1 as a possible D gene (5 bases). CDR3 length: 15 residues. Trimming took off 4 bases at V and 0 bases at J, with 12 bases between the two ends. Germline CDR1 reads MNHNS; CDR2 reads SASEGT. The CDR3 reads CASSVEGNLNTEAFF. CDR3 DNA: TGTGCCAGCAGTGTCGAGGGGAACCTGAACACTGAAGCTTTCTTT.

The rearrangement links TRBV5-4 to TRBJ1-2; TRBD1 matches at 7 bases. The junction had 22 bases not matched to a gene; V was cut back by 5 bases and J by 6 bases. The CDR3 has 18 amino acids. The V gene's germline CDR1 is SGHNT and CDR2 YYREEE (reference sequence). CDR3 bases: TGTGCCAGCAGTCCATCCTTACAGGGGAATCCCAAACTCGATGGCTACACCTTC. The encoded protein is CASSPSLQGNPKLDGYTF.

The V call is TRBV7-2, the J call TRBJ2-3; no clear D. Trimming removed 2 bases at V and 3 bases at J, with 12 bases between. Germline values: CDR1 SGHTA, CDR2 FQGNSA. The CDR3 runs 15 residues. The CDR3 region has the DNA TGTGCCAGCAGCTTAAGTAGTGTTTTGACAGATACGCAGTATTTT. Encoded protein: CASSLSSVLTDTQYF. The full variable domain, in which reference TRBV7-2 and TRBJ2-3 provide the parts outside the CDR3, is GAGVSQSPSNKVTEKGKDVELRCDPISGHTALYWYRQSLGQGLEFLIYFQGNSAPDKSGLPSDRFSAERTGGSVSTLTIQRTQQEDSAVYLCASSLSSVLTDTQYFGPGTRLTVL.

The chain recombines TRBV7-2 with TRBJ1-2; TRBD1 matches 12 bases. The J segment lost 9 bases and the V segment lost 5 bases, leaving 10 bases of the junction unmatched. The CDR3 totals 15 residues. Germline V gene data show CDR1 as SGHTA and CDR2 as FQGNSA. The CDR3 nucleotides are TGTGCCAGCAGCCTCGGGACAGGGGGCTTTATGCGCTACACCTTC. Translated: CASSLGTGGFMRYTF. Filled out from reference TRBV7-2 and TRBJ1-2, the complete variable domain reads GAGVSQSPSNKVTEKGKDVELRCDPISGHTALYWYRQSLGQGLEFLIYFQGNSAPDKSGLPSDRFSAERTGGSVSTLTIQRTQQEDSAVYLCASSLGTGGFMRYTFGSGTRLTVV.

The count of this clone is one. The CDR3 loop is CASSFGMLETQYF. The CDR3 DNA is TGTGCCAGCAGTTTCGGCATGCTGGAGACCCAGTACTTC. J is TRBJ2-5 and V is TRBV28, with unresolved D. Trimming took off 3 bases at V and 5 bases at J, with 10 bases between the two ends. The CDR3 runs to 13 residues. Looked up from germline, CDR1 is MDHEN and CDR2 is SYDVKM. The full variable domain, completed using reference TRBV28 and TRBJ2-5, is DVKVTQSSRYLVKRTGEKVFLECVQDMDHENMFWYRQDPGLGLRLIYFSYDVKMKEKGDIPEGYSVSREKKERFSLILESASTNQTSMYLCASSFGMLETQYFGPGTRLLVL.

Notes on this clone: This sample includes further DNA sequences coding for the same CDR3. This chain connects TRBV29-1 to TRBJ1-2, with 7 nucleotides matching TRBD1. With V trimmed by 6 bases and J by 2 bases, 6 bases remained unmatched. The CDR3 is 13 amino acids. CDR1 is SQVTM and CDR2 is ANQGSEA in the germline V gene. CDR3 DNA: TGCAGCGTAGAAACAGGGGCCAACTATGGCTACACCTTC. It specifies CSVETGANYGYTF.

This clone came up once. The gene calls are TRBV19 and TRBJ2-7; the match to TRBD1 covers 8 bases. The V gene end was trimmed by 7 bases and the J gene end by 2 bases; junction bases not matched to a gene: 10. Germline lookup yields CDR1 LNHDA and CDR2 SQIVND (reference sequence). The CDR3 contains 15 residues. CDR3 amino acids: CASTFSGQGAYEQYF. DNA of the CDR3: TGTGCCAGTACATTTTCCGGACAGGGAGCCTACGAGCAGTACTTC.

This clone was detected only once. This sequence joins TRBV5-6 and TRBJ1-4, with D uncertain. Between the trimmed V and J ends, which lost 4 bases and 5 bases, there was a span of 12 bases. The germline gives CDR1 SGHDT, CDR2 YYEEEE. The CDR3 has 14 amino acids. The CDR3 DNA follows: TGTGCCAGCAGCCCCAGAGGGCTGAATGAAAAACTGTTTTTT. Encoded protein: CASSPRGLNEKLFF.

CDR3 amino acids: CSVILYRDTEAFF. For the CDR3, the DNA is TGCAGCGTCATCTTATACAGGGATACTGAAGCTTTCTTT. The genes are TRBV29-1 and TRBJ1-1, with a weak D call TRBD1 (6 bases). V lost 6 bases to trimming and J lost 5 bases, with 16 bases between them. CDR1 and CDR2 (germline): SQVTM, ANQGSEA. This CDR3 is built from 13 residues.

The rearrangement uses TRBV27 and TRBJ1-5; D is unclear. The CDR3 is made up of 13 amino acids. Looked up from germline, CDR1 is MNHEY and CDR2 is SMNVEV (reference sequence). V was trimmed by 8 bases and J by 0 bases, leaving 8 bases between them. CDR3 coding DNA: TGTGCCAGCCGACGGTCTAGCAATCAGCCCCAGCATTTT. Amino acids: CASRRSSNQPQHF.

A note on this clone: The same CDR3 can be traced to other DNA sequences in this sample. In nucleotides, the CDR3 is TGCGCCAGCAGCTCTACAGGGAACACTGAAGCTTTCTTT. This translates into CASSSTGNTEAFF. V usage is TRBV5-1 and J usage is TRBJ1-1; a possible D gene is TRBD1 (5 bases). The V gene lost 3 bases and the J gene lost 1 base, with 7 bases spanning the gap. Germline-derived CDR1 and CDR2 are SGHRS and YFSETQ. This CDR3 has 13 amino acids.

The V and J genes are TRBV19 and TRBJ1-4; D gene ambiguous. The CDR3 sequence is 12 residues long. The V end lost 6 bases, the J end lost 8 bases, and 10 bases lay between the germline ends. The germline CDR1 and CDR2 sequences are LNHDA and SQIVND (reference sequence). This CDR3 is CASRGSQEKLFF. The CDR3 DNA reads as TGTGCCAGTAGGGGGTCGCAGGAAAAACTGTTTTTT.

The chain is built from TRBV30 and TRBJ2-1; 7 bases map to TRBD2. The CDR3 spans 13 residues. Germline loops: CDR1 GTSNPN, CDR2 SVGIG (reference sequence). Trimming removed 8 bases from V and 1 base from J; junction bases left unmatched: 5. The CDR3 is CARERGSYNEQFF. The CDR3 nucleotides are TGTGCCCGGGAGCGGGGTTCCTACAATGAGCAGTTCTTC.

This rearrangement joins TRBV7-2 to TRBJ2-3; 7 bases fit TRBD2. This CDR3 is 15 amino acids long. V shed 3 bases, J shed 3 bases, and the junction held 6 bases outside the gene matches. Germline V lookup: CDR1 SGHTA, CDR2 FQGNSA. The CDR3 DNA sequence: TGTGCCAGCAGCTTTACCCGGGGGGAGACAGATACGCAGTATTTT. It is translated as CASSFTRGETDTQYF.

The chain recombines TRBV10-3 with TRBJ1-2, with TRBD1 identical over 7 bases. CDR1 is ENHRY, CDR2 SYGVKD, per germline. V lost 3 bases and J lost 2; bases outside the gene matches: 3. CDR3 length: 14 residues. The CDR3 protein is CAISDGRGNYGYTF. The CDR3 coding sequence is TGTGCCATCAGTGATGGCAGGGGGAACTATGGCTACACCTTC.

This rearrangement joins TRBV5-8 to TRBJ2-7; D not certain. Trimming removed 2 bases at V and 0 bases at J, with 9 bases between. The CDR3 runs 14 residues. The germline gives CDR1 SGHTS, CDR2 YDEGEE. The CDR3 loop reads CASSFLPFSYEQYF. The CDR3 DNA reads TGTGCCAGCAGCTTTCTACCCTTCTCCTACGAGCAGTACTTC.

The V and J genes are TRBV19 and TRBJ2-4; the D is unclear. Between the trimmed V and J ends, which lost 5 bases and 8 bases, there was a span of 16 bases. This CDR3 region has 14 residues. Germline V gives CDR1 LNHDA, CDR2 SQIVND (reference sequence). The CDR3 is CASSLVINGDIQYF. The DNA for the CDR3 is TGTGCCAGTAGTTTAGTGATTAATGGGGACATTCAGTACTTC.

The J gene is TRBJ1-1, the V gene TRBV6-5, with D perhaps TRBD1 (5 bases). CDR1 MNHEY and CDR2 SVGAGI come from the germline V gene. The CDR3 has 13 amino acids. The V end was cut by 6 bases, the J end by 1 base, with 9 bases between. The CDR3 loop is CASRRTSNTEAFF. The CDR3 region has the DNA TGTGCCAGCAGGAGGACATCGAACACTGAAGCTTTCTTT.

The chain uses TRBV5-1 and TRBJ1-1, with TRBD1 identical over 8 bases. Germline V gives CDR1 SGHRS, CDR2 YFSETQ. V lost 0 bases, J lost 5 bases, and 3 bases stayed unmatched. This CDR3 region has 14 residues. The CDR3 region is CASSLAQGATEAFF. The CDR3 DNA sequence: TGCGCCAGCAGCTTGGCCCAGGGGGCTACTGAAGCTTTCTTT.

About this clone itself: The same CDR3 arises from other DNA sequences in this sample as well. V is TRBV18 and J is TRBJ2-7; D might be TRBD1 or TRBD2, each matching 5 bases. Germline values: CDR1 KGHSH, CDR2 LQKENI. This CDR3 has 15 residues. The V and J ends lost 3 bases and 0 bases respectively, with 12 bases between them. CDR3 DNA: TGTGCCAGCTCACCCGGGACGGTCAGCTCCTACGAGCAGTACTTC. Protein sequence: CASSPGTVSSYEQYF.